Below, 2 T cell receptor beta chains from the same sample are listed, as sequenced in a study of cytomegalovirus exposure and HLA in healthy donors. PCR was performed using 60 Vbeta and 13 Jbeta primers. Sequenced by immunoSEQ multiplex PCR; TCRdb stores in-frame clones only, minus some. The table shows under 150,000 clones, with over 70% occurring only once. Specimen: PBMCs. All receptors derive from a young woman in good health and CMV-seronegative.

CDR3: CASTLFLGNTEAFF. DNA for the CDR3: TGTGCCAGCACCCTATTCCTAGGGAACACTGAAGCTTTCTTT. This chain connects TRBV11-2 to TRBJ1-1; the D is unclear. CDR3 size: 14 residues. Germline loops: CDR1 SGHAT, CDR2 FQNNGV. V lost 7 bases, J lost 1 base, and 13 bases lay in between. Drawing the rest from reference TRBV11-2 and TRBJ1-1, the complete variable domain is EAGVAQSPRYKIIEKRQSVAFWCNPISGHATLYWYQQILGQGPKLLIQFQNNGVVDDSQLPKDRFSAERLKGVDSTLKIQPAKLEDSAVYLCASTLFLGNTEAFFGQGTRLTVV.

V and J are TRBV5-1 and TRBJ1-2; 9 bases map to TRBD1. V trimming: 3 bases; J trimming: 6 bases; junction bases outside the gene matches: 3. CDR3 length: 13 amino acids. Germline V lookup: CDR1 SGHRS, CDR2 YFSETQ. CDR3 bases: TGCGCCAGCAGCTCCACAGGGGGCGATGGCTACACCTTC. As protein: CASSSTGGDGYTF.